The 25 T cell receptor beta chains reported below all come from one sample, sequenced in a study of cytomegalovirus exposure and HLA in healthy donors (TCRdb year 2017). Library preparation employed the immunoSEQ multiplex PCR assay. A mixture of 60 forward primers for TCR Vbeta segments and 13 reverse primers for TCR Jbeta segments was used in the multiplex PCR. What TCRdb holds here is the immuneACCESS table cut down to in-frame rearrangements. Part of the clones is not present; checked against another copy, under half of the missing clones reflect an unresolved V gene, and the others are unexplained. Here the sample has more than 95,000 clones; more than 65% occur a single time. The top ten hold around 13% of the sample. What was sequenced was PBMCs. The receptors shown here come from a woman in her 40s in good health and CMV-seropositive.

J is TRBJ2-1 and V is TRBV14; a possible D gene is TRBD1 (6 bases). The CDR3 is made up of 13 amino acids. Germline assignment: CDR1 SGHDN and CDR2 FVKESK. Trimming pared 4 bases from V and 9 bases from J, leaving 13 bases between. For the CDR3, the DNA is TGTGCCAGCAGCCGACAGGTTATTGGTGAGCAGTTCTTC. It yields the protein CASSRQVIGEQFF.

The chain carries TRBV29-1 and TRBJ2-7; D is possibly TRBD2 (5 bases). The CDR3 consists of 13 residues. Trimming shortened V by 0 bases and J by 3 bases, and 9 bases separated the two germline ends. The germline V gene has CDR1 SQVTM and CDR2 ANQGSEA. The CDR3 nucleotides are TGCAGCGTTGAAGATACCCGGGACTACGAGCAGTACTTC. Translated: CSVEDTRDYEQYF.

This clone occurred a few times. The chain employs TRBV5-4 and TRBJ2-7, with 10 bases lining up with TRBD1. The CDR3 runs to 14 residues. Germline loops: CDR1 SGHNT, CDR2 YYREEE (reference sequence). The J segment lost 2 bases and the V segment lost 4 bases, leaving 3 bases of the junction unmatched. The CDR3 is CASSTGTGAYEQYF. DNA for the CDR3: TGTGCCAGCAGCACTGGGACAGGGGCCTACGAGCAGTACTTC.

There are a few counts of this clone. The rearrangement joins TRBV5-1 to TRBJ2-7; the match to TRBD2 covers 9 bases. V lost 7 bases to trimming and J lost 5 bases; unmatched junction nucleotides: 10. The germline V gene encodes CDR1 SGHRS and CDR2 YFSETQ. This CDR3 comprises 14 residues. CDR3 loop: CASFPGTSRDEQYF. Here the CDR3 DNA reads TGCGCCAGCTTCCCTGGGACTAGCCGTGACGAGCAGTACTTC. The complete variable domain, with remaining parts taken from reference TRBV5-1 and TRBJ2-7, reads KAGVTQTPRYLIKTRGQQVTLSCSPISGHRSVSWYQQTPGQGLQFLFEYFSETQRNKGNFPGRFSGRQFSNSRSEMNVSTLELGDSALYLCASFPGTSRDEQYFGPGTRLTVT.

The chain joins TRBV13 to TRBJ1-1; D perhaps matches TRBD1 (5 bases). V dropped 4 bases and J dropped 6 bases, with 12 bases sitting between them. CDR1 and CDR2 (germline): PRHDT, FYEKMQ (reference sequence). The CDR3 is made up of 13 amino acids. The DNA of the CDR3 is TGTGCCAGCAGCTCCCAGGGAGGGGCTGAAGCTTTCTTT. Its protein product is CASSSQGGAEAFF. Using reference TRBV13 and TRBJ1-1 for the parts outside the CDR3, the full variable domain is AAGVIQSPRHLIKEKRETATLKCYPIPRHDTVYWYQQGPGQDPQFLISFYEKMQSDKGSIPDRFSAQQFSDYHSELNMSSLELGDSALYFCASSSQGGAEAFFGQGTRLTVV.

This clone was recorded a few times. This chain links TRBV7-9 with TRBJ1-2; no clear D. In germline, CDR1 is SEHNR, CDR2 FQNEAQ (reference sequence). The V gene lost 2 bases and the J gene lost 8 bases, with 15 bases spanning the gap. This CDR3 has 14 amino acids. CDR3 protein: CASSLNPVAGGYTF. The DNA of the CDR3 is TGTGCCAGCAGCTTAAACCCGGTAGCCGGGGGCTACACCTTC.

This clone turned up a few times. This sequence joins TRBV6-1 and TRBJ2-7, with 7 bases fitting TRBD2. With V trimmed by 0 bases and J by 4 bases, 3 bases remained unmatched. The CDR3 consists of 14 residues. Germline CDR1 is MNHNS and CDR2 is SASEGT. In nucleotides, the CDR3 is TGTGCCAGCAGTGAAGCTCTAGCGGAATACGAGCAGTACTTC. Protein sequence: CASSEALAEYEQYF.

This chain joins TRBV5-1 and TRBJ1-1; 8 nucleotides agree with TRBD1. This CDR3 has 15 amino acids. V shed 0 bases, J shed 5 bases, and the junction held 6 bases outside the gene matches. Per the germline V gene, CDR1 is SGHRS and CDR2 is YFSETQ. CDR3 nucleotides: TGCGCCAGCAGCTTGGGGCAGGGGGCTTGGACTGAAGCTTTCTTT. This encodes CASSLGQGAWTEAFF.

CDR3 sequence reads: CASSPQQDEQFF. The CDR3, as DNA: TGTGCCAGCTCACCACAGCAGGATGAGCAGTTCTTC. The J gene is TRBJ2-1, the V gene TRBV18; the D is unclear. V gave up 1 base and J gave up 8 bases, with 6 bases separating them. Germline V gene data show CDR1 as KGHSH and CDR2 as LQKENI. This CDR3 is built from 12 residues. Full variable domain (rest looked up from reference TRBV18 and TRBJ2-1): NAGVMQNPRHLVRRRGQEARLRCSPMKGHSHVYWYRQLPEEGLKFMVYLQKENIIDESGMPKERFSAEFPKEGPSILRIQQVVRGDSAAYFCASSPQQDEQFFGPGTRLTVL.

This clone was recorded a few times. The CDR3 sequence: CASSLGSYEQYF. The DNA for the CDR3 is TGTGCCAGCAGCTTAGGTTCCTACGAGCAGTACTTC. The gene calls are TRBV7-9 and TRBJ2-5, with D hard to call. The end of the DNA aligns better with TRBJ2-7, so the J call may be wrong. Germline V gene sequence: CDR1 SEHNR, CDR2 FQNEAQ (reference sequence). The CDR3 loop spans 12 amino acids.

The chain employs TRBV19 and TRBJ2-2; D possibly corresponds to TRBD2 (5 bases). There are 13 residues in the CDR3. V lost 6 bases to trimming and J lost 5 bases, with 10 bases between them. Germline V lookup: CDR1 LNHDA, CDR2 SQIVND (reference sequence). The CDR3 sequence is CASRERGTGELFF. CDR3 sequence (DNA): TGTGCCAGTAGGGAAAGAGGGACCGGGGAGCTGTTTTTT.

The chain has TRBV5-1 and TRBJ2-1, with 10 bases that match TRBD2. After removal of 2 bases from V and 7 bases from J, the junction contained 9 bases not matched to a gene. Per the germline V gene, CDR1 is SGHRS and CDR2 is YFSETQ. The CDR3 is 16 amino acids. CDR3 in DNA: TGCGCCAGCAGCTTCGGGACTAGCGCGGAGTGGAATGAGCAGTTCTTC. Its protein is CASSFGTSAEWNEQFF.

The CDR3 spells CASSYLASGLAEQYF. As DNA, the CDR3 is TGTGCCAGCAGTTATCTGGCTAGCGGGCTTGCGGAGCAGTACTTC. The V gene is TRBV6-6, the J gene TRBJ2-7; 8 bases match TRBD2. J lost 7 bases, V lost 3 bases, and 11 bases had no gene match. The CDR3 runs to 15 residues. The V gene's germline CDR1 is MNHNY and CDR2 SVGAGI (reference sequence).

Here the CDR3 reads CASSPGLAGNNEQFF. The CDR3 nucleotides read TGTGCCAGCAGCCCGGGACTAGCGGGCAACAATGAGCAGTTCTTC. The chain links TRBV7-2 to TRBJ2-1, with TRBD2 matching over 12 bases. The ends lost 5 bases at V and 5 bases at J; junction bases unmatched: 4. The CDR3 sequence is 15 residues long. The germline gives CDR1 SGHTA, CDR2 FQGNSA.

V usage is TRBV5-1 and J usage is TRBJ2-4; a weak D match, TRBD1 (6 bases). The CDR3 runs 13 residues. V lost 4 bases to trimming and J lost 10 bases, with 15 bases between them. From germline, CDR1 is SGHRS and CDR2 YFSETQ. The CDR3: CASSTPDSGIQYF. CDR3 nucleotide sequence: TGCGCCAGCAGCACCCCGGACAGTGGGATTCAGTACTTC.

The table lists this clone with a few counts. The chain has TRBV6-6 and TRBJ1-1; the match to TRBD1 covers 10 bases. Per the germline V gene, CDR1 is MNHNY and CDR2 is SVGAGI (reference sequence). The CDR3 has 14 amino acids. V was pared by 5 bases and J by 6 bases, with 6 bases of the junction left unmatched. CDR3: CASSPAGQGAEAFF. The CDR3, as DNA: TGTGCCAGCAGTCCCGCCGGACAGGGGGCTGAAGCTTTCTTT.

The V and J genes are TRBV4-1 and TRBJ2-7, with D possibly being TRBD2 (6 bases). The germline CDR1 and CDR2 sequences are MGHRA and YSYEKL. V lost 4 bases, J lost 7 bases, and 17 bases lay in between. This CDR3 comprises 14 residues. CDR3 nucleotides: TGCGCCAGCAGCCCCCGCGGCGGGGTAGGGGAGCAGTACTTC. This encodes CASSPRGGVGEQYF.

This rearrangement joins TRBV6-1 to TRBJ1-1; 7 bases align to TRBD1. Trimming took 4 bases from V and 1 from J; bases not matched to a gene: 6. This CDR3 comprises 15 residues. Germline V gives CDR1 MNHNS, CDR2 SASEGT. The chain's CDR3 is CASSVAGGSNTEAFF. For the CDR3, the DNA is TGTGCCAGCAGTGTGGCAGGGGGTTCGAACACTGAAGCTTTCTTT.

The genes are TRBV28 and TRBJ1-4; 7 bases line up with TRBD1. The germline CDR1 and CDR2 sequences are MDHEN and SYDVKM. The CDR3 extends over 14 amino acids. The V segment lost 7 bases and the J segment 8 bases; nucleotides outside the gene matches: 10. The CDR3 DNA is TGTGCCAGCATGAGGGCAGGGGGAGGAGAAAAACTGTTTTTT. Translating it yields CASMRAGGGEKLFF.

V gene TRBV30 combines with J gene TRBJ1-2, with D unresolved. CDR1 GTSNPN and CDR2 SVGIG come from the germline V gene (reference sequence). The CDR3 sequence is 11 residues long. The V gene lost 6 bases and the J gene lost 8 bases, with 13 bases spanning the gap. For the CDR3, the DNA is TGTGCCTGTTCCCAGGAGGGAGGCTACACCTTC. Residues: CACSQEGGYTF.

The V call is TRBV6-1, the J call TRBJ1-2; D remains ambiguous. Germline CDR1 MNHNS, CDR2 SASEGT. The CDR3 totals 19 residues. The V end was cut by 1 base, the J end by 5 bases, with 26 bases between. The CDR3 spells CASSEGRMGILNTKYGYTF. The CDR3 DNA follows: TGTGCCAGCAGTGAAGGGAGGATGGGCATCTTAAATACGAAGTATGGCTACACCTTC.

This sequence joins TRBV6-5 and TRBJ2-7, with D hard to call. This CDR3 region has 15 residues. Germline CDR1 is MNHEY and CDR2 is SVGAGI. V was cut by 6 bases and J by 0 bases, with 15 bases left in between. CDR3 in amino acids: CASSDDQASSYEQYF. CDR3 nucleotides: TGTGCCAGCAGCGACGATCAGGCGAGCTCCTACGAGCAGTACTTC.

The CDR3 bases are TGTGCCAGCAGCCGCCGGGACACCTTGGATACGCAGTATTTT. Protein: CASSRRDTLDTQYF. J is TRBJ2-3 and V is TRBV7-8; weak D call: TRBD1 (6 bases). The length of the CDR3 is 14 residues. CDR1 SGHVS and CDR2 FQNEAQ come from the germline V gene. V lost 5 bases to trimming and J lost 6 bases, with 15 bases between them.

The rearrangement uses TRBV11-2 and TRBJ2-7, with 11 nucleotides matching TRBD2. This CDR3 has 14 amino acids. Per germline, CDR1 SGHAT and CDR2 FQNNGV. The V and J ends lost 5 bases and 6 bases, in that order; junction bases with no gene match: 6. The CDR3 DNA sequence: TGTGCCAGCAGCCATAGCGGGAGGGCGCGCGAGCAGTACTTC. Its translation is CASSHSGRAREQYF.

V usage is TRBV18 and J usage is TRBJ2-5, with TRBD1 identical over 10 bases. The CDR3 runs 15 residues. Trimming took 2 bases from V and 3 from J; bases not matched to a gene: 3. The germline gives CDR1 KGHSH, CDR2 LQKENI. CDR3 sequence reads: CASSPGGQGEETQYF. In DNA form, the CDR3 reads TGTGCCAGCTCACCAGGAGGACAGGGGGAAGAGACCCAGTACTTC.